Listed here are 19 T cell receptor beta chains from one sample, sequenced in a study of cytomegalovirus exposure and HLA in healthy donors. The PCR employed 60 Vbeta primers together with 13 Jbeta primers. Using immunoSEQ multiplex PCR, the repertoire was profiled, and TCRdb retains in-frame clones only, with some absent. The sample holds roughly 120,000 clones, 80% seen once. Sequenced material: PBMCs. These receptors were obtained from a man aged 50 to 59 in good health and CMV-seronegative.

V and J are TRBV2 and TRBJ2-3; D is unclear. This CDR3 contains 13 residues. CDR1 and CDR2 from the germline V gene are SNHLY and FYNNEI. Deletions cut 3 bases from V and 1 base from J, with 5 bases between. DNA of the CDR3: TGTGCCAGCAGTGACTCAGGCACAGATACGCAGTATTTT. It is translated as CASSDSGTDTQYF.

The chain uses TRBV7-2 and TRBJ2-3, with 11 bases aligning to TRBD2. This CDR3 region has 16 residues. The trim removed 1 base at V and 2 bases at J, leaving 2 bases unmatched. Germline-derived CDR1 and CDR2 are SGHTA and FQGNSA. CDR3 amino acids: CASSLVAGGNTDTQYF. For the CDR3, the DNA is TGTGCCAGCAGCTTAGTAGCGGGAGGGAACACAGATACGCAGTATTTT.

This chain connects TRBV7-6 to TRBJ2-7; 7 bases agree with TRBD1. CDR1 SGHVS and CDR2 FNYEAQ come from the germline V gene. The CDR3 contains 14 residues. With 2 bases clipped from V and 3 bases from J, the junction kept 4 bases outside the gene matches. CDR3 DNA sequence: TGTGCCAGCAGCTTATATGACAGGGACTACGAGCAGTACTTC. Protein sequence: CASSLYDRDYEQYF. Filled out from reference TRBV7-6 and TRBJ2-7, the complete variable domain reads GAGVSQSPRYKVTKRGQDVALRCDPISGHVSLYWYRQALGQGPEFLTYFNYEAQQDKSGLPNDRFSAERPEGSISTLTIQRTEQRDSAMYRCASSLYDRDYEQYFGPGTRLTVT.

The chain links TRBV28 to TRBJ2-3; TRBD1 matches at 7 bases. The CDR3 runs to 16 residues. J was trimmed by 0 bases and V by 3 bases; bases with no gene match: 6. Germline assignment: CDR1 MDHEN and CDR2 SYDVKM. The CDR3 DNA is TGTGCCAGCAGTTTCGGGACAGCGATTAGCACAGATACGCAGTATTTT. Translated, it gives CASSFGTAISTDTQYF.

J is TRBJ1-1 and V is TRBV14; D call uncertain. V was trimmed by 2 bases and J by 1 base, leaving 5 bases between them. Germline assignment: CDR1 SGHDN and CDR2 FVKESK. The CDR3 is made up of 13 amino acids. The CDR3: CASSQIRNTEAFF. The CDR3 DNA is TGTGCCAGCAGCCAAATTCGGAACACTGAAGCTTTCTTT.

The gene calls are TRBV21-1 and TRBJ2-3; the table names TRBD1, a call not compared with the DNA. TRBV21-1 is described as a pseudogene. The CDR3 is 20 amino acids. The CDR3 region has the DNA TGTGCCAGCAGCAGTTCTGACGGGGACTGGGGGACAGATTATCGAGATACGCAGTATTTT. Encoded protein: CASSSSDGDWGTDYRDTQYF.

This clone was seen more than once but under ten times. The chain is built from TRBV7-6 and TRBJ1-1, with 7 bases lining up with TRBD1. Germline CDR1 is SGHVS and CDR2 is FNYEAQ. The junction had 3 bases not matched to a gene; V was cut back by 1 base and J by 1 base. CDR3 length: 15 amino acids. CDR3 DNA: TGTGCCAGCAGCTTAGGACGGACAGGGAACACTGAAGCTTTCTTT. Its protein is CASSLGRTGNTEAFF.

The rearrangement joins TRBV5-6 to TRBJ2-5, with 14 nucleotides matching TRBD2. The DNA end is a closer match to TRBJ2-7, so the J assignment may be wrong. The CDR3 covers 18 residues. Germline V gene sequence: CDR1 SGHDT, CDR2 YYEEEE. The CDR3 sequence: CASSLGRTGTSGGYEQYF. Written as DNA, the CDR3 is TGTGCCAGCAGCCTAGGGCGAACCGGGACTAGCGGGGGATACGAGCAGTACTTC.

The chain carries TRBV19 and TRBJ2-4; 10 bases align to TRBD1. The CDR3 runs to 18 residues. Per germline, CDR1 LNHDA and CDR2 SQIVND (reference sequence). V lost 0 bases and J lost 2; bases outside the gene matches: 7. The DNA for the CDR3 is TGTGCCAGTAGTATAGATGGGACAGGGGCAGCGCCCAAAAACATTCAGTACTTC. Protein product: CASSIDGTGAAPKNIQYF.

The chain has TRBV29-1 and TRBJ1-5; the D is unclear. This CDR3 has 13 amino acids. Trimming took off 1 base at V and 9 bases at J, with 13 bases between the two ends. Germline V gives CDR1 SQVTM, CDR2 ANQGSEA. In DNA form, the CDR3 reads TGCAGCGTTGAAGTTACCACCCGAGGGCCCCAGCATTTT. Protein: CSVEVTTRGPQHF.

This chain joins TRBV5-8 and TRBJ2-1, with 8 bases aligning to TRBD1. This CDR3 region has 16 residues. Looked up from germline, CDR1 is SGHTS and CDR2 is YDEGEE. With V trimmed by 0 bases and J by 4 bases, 6 bases remained unmatched. CDR3 in amino acids: CASSLGTGPRYNEQFF. The CDR3 region has the DNA TGTGCCAGCAGCTTGGGGACAGGGCCCCGGTACAATGAGCAGTTCTTC.

V is TRBV9 and J is TRBJ1-6; D uncertain. CDR1 is SGDLS and CDR2 is YYNGEE in the germline V gene. V lost 0 bases and J lost 5, with 9 bases in between. CDR3 size: 15 residues. The CDR3 sequence: CASSVGEGNNSPLHF. The CDR3 DNA reads TGTGCCAGCAGCGTAGGTGAGGGTAATAATTCACCCCTCCACTTT. The full variable domain, its missing parts supplied by reference TRBV9 and TRBJ1-6, is DSGVTQTPKHLITATGQRVTLRCSPRSGDLSVYWYQQSLDQGLQFLIQYYNGEERAKGNILERFSAQQFPDLHSELNLSSLELGDSALYFCASSVGEGNNSPLHFGNGTRLTVT.

J is TRBJ1-3 and V is TRBV5-4, with TRBD1 matching 10 bases. This CDR3 spans 16 amino acids. J was trimmed by 1 base and V by 0 bases; bases with no gene match: 1. The germline CDR1 and CDR2 sequences are SGHNT and YYREEE (reference sequence). The CDR3 DNA is TGTGCCAGCAGCTTGGGACAGGGGGCGTCTGGAAACACCATATATTTT. Amino acids: CASSLGQGASGNTIYF.

This clone was seen only once. The chain carries TRBV5-8 and TRBJ2-3; TRBD1 matches at 10 bases. Losses at the gene ends were 7 bases for V and 6 bases for J; bases not matched to a gene: 11. The CDR3 covers 15 residues. The germline V gene has CDR1 SGHTS and CDR2 YDEGEE. The CDR3 is CASYPGTGVGDTQYF. DNA of the CDR3: TGTGCCAGCTACCCCGGGACAGGGGTCGGGGATACGCAGTATTTT. The variable domain in full, completed from reference TRBV5-8 and TRBJ2-3, reads EAGVTQSPTHLIKTRGQQATLRCSPISGHTSVYWYQQALGLGLQFLLWYDEGEERNRGNFPPRFSGRQFPNYSSELNVNALELEDSALYLCASYPGTGVGDTQYFGPGTRLTVL.

This chain connects TRBV5-1 to TRBJ2-3, with 8 nucleotides matching TRBD1. Germline V gene sequence: CDR1 SGHRS, CDR2 YFSETQ. The CDR3 runs 15 residues. J was trimmed by 1 base and V by 4 bases; bases with no gene match: 5. CDR3 sequence reads: CASSVLQGGTDTQYF. The CDR3 nucleotides read TGCGCCAGCAGCGTATTACAGGGGGGCACAGATACGCAGTATTTT.

The V and J genes are TRBV19 and TRBJ1-1; maybe TRBD1 (6 bases). This CDR3 is built from 16 residues. V lost 5 bases and J lost 3, with 19 bases in between. Germline CDR1 is LNHDA and CDR2 is SQIVND (reference sequence). CDR3 in amino acids: CASSPWGRRADTEAFF. CDR3 DNA: TGTGCCAGTAGTCCGTGGGGGCGTAGGGCGGACACTGAAGCTTTCTTT.

V gene TRBV18 combines with J gene TRBJ1-1, with D perhaps matching TRBD1 (5 bases). V was pared by 2 bases and J by 1 base, with 17 bases between. The germline CDR1 and CDR2 sequences are KGHSH and LQKENI. This CDR3 has 17 residues. CDR3 sequence: CASSPSPGRFGNTEAFF. The CDR3 coding sequence is TGTGCCAGCTCACCATCTCCAGGGAGGTTCGGGAACACTGAAGCTTTCTTT.

The CDR3 nucleotides are TGTGCCAGCAGTTCCCCTAGCGGGTTCTACAATGAGCAGTTCTTC. Protein product: CASSSPSGFYNEQFF. This rearrangement joins TRBV27 to TRBJ2-1, with 8 bases lining up with TRBD2. The germline CDR1 and CDR2 sequences are MNHEY and SMNVEV (reference sequence). With V trimmed by 4 bases and J by 3 bases, 5 bases remained unmatched. The CDR3 has 15 amino acids.

This chain links TRBV11-2 with TRBJ2-2, with unresolved D. The V gene lost 5 bases and the J gene lost 1 base, with 8 bases spanning the gap. Per germline, CDR1 SGHAT and CDR2 FQNNGV. CDR3 length equals 14 residues. DNA for the CDR3: TGTGCCAGCAGCCGAGCAGGGAACACCGGGGAGCTGTTTTTT. Translated: CASSRAGNTGELFF.